This TCR beta chain was obtained from a study of cytomegalovirus exposure and HLA in healthy donors. Profiling relied on immunoSEQ multiplex PCR, and the TCRdb table lists in-frame clones only, not all of them. The data contain about 98,000 clones, approximately 94% of them seen just once; the ten biggest clones take up roughly 0.82%. This clone was seen once. Sequenced sample: PBMCs. This TCR was sampled from a woman aged 18-30 years in good health and CMV-seronegative.

CDR3 nucleotide sequence: TGTGCCAGCAGTGAGCAGCTAGCGGGAGCCGCCGAGCAGTACTTC. Translation: CASSEQLAGAAEQYF. The chain employs TRBV2 and TRBJ2-7; 10 nucleotides align to TRBD2. CDR3 size: 15 residues. The V and J ends lost 3 bases and 6 bases, in that order; junction bases with no gene match: 8. Germline V CDR1 and CDR2: SNHLY, FYNNEI.